Below, 25 T cell receptor beta chains from the same sample are listed, as sequenced in a study of CD8 T cells in Susac syndrome. Random hexamers were used to reverse transcribe an amount of roughly 0.5 to 1 ug RNA. TCRdb recomputed calls from the immunoSEQ multiplex PCR reads with MiXCR, one row per CDR3 protein. The sample has about 200,000 distinct CDR3 sequences; roughly 94% are singletons. The specimen was CD4+ T cells from PBMCs. These receptor sequences come from a human donor with multiple sclerosis.

The rearrangement joins TRBV3-1 to TRBJ1-2; a possible D gene is TRBD1 (6 bases). Germline CDR1 LGHDT, CDR2 YNNKEL (reference sequence). This CDR3 has 16 residues. V was clipped by 0 bases and J by 4 bases, with 15 bases between them. The CDR3 loop reads CASSQDLGDRPYGYTF. The CDR3 coding sequence is TGTGCCAGCAGCCAAGATTTGGGAGACAGGCCCTATGGCTACACCTTC.

The chain links TRBV20-1 to TRBJ2-3; 7 nucleotides align to TRBD2. The germline V gene encodes CDR1 DFQATT and CDR2 SNEGSKA (reference sequence). CDR3 length: 13 residues. Unmatched junction bases numbered 4, after V lost 1 base and J lost 6 bases. Here the CDR3 reads CSARGEGSDTQYF. For the CDR3, the DNA is TGCAGTGCTAGAGGGGAGGGCTCGGATACGCAGTATTTT.

This chain links TRBV12-3 or TRBV12-4 with TRBJ1-1; perhaps TRBD1 as D (5 bases). Trimming pared 5 bases from V and 6 bases from J, leaving 22 bases between. This CDR3 region has 16 residues. The CDR3 region has the DNA TGTGCCAGCAGTCCAAGGTTAAGTCAATGGGGCTCTGAAGCTTTCTTT. Translated: CASSPRLSQWGSEAFF.

The J gene is TRBJ2-5, the V gene TRBV15, with D possibly being TRBD2 (6 bases). The germline V and J ends were trimmed by 5 bases and 2 bases, with 9 bases remaining between them. CDR1 is LNHNV, CDR2 YYDKDF, per germline (reference sequence). This CDR3 is 13 amino acids long. The CDR3 sequence is CATSRRGQETQYF. The CDR3 DNA reads as TGTGCCACCAGCCGGCGGGGACAAGAGACCCAGTACTTC.

The CDR3 spells CASSSRQGGGEETQYF. The DNA of the CDR3 is TGTGCCAGCAGCTCGAGGCAGGGGGGGGGAGAAGAGACCCAGTACTTC. This chain connects TRBV7-2 to TRBJ2-5; tentatively, D is TRBD1 or TRBD2 (7 bases each). Between the trimmed V and J ends, which lost 4 bases and 3 bases, there was a span of 18 bases. This CDR3 contains 16 residues. Germline values: CDR1 SGHTA, CDR2 FQGNSA.

The chain carries TRBV6-1 and TRBJ2-5, with 10 bases fitting TRBD2. This CDR3 spans 16 amino acids. V gave up 4 bases and J gave up 1 base; unmatched junction bases: 6. CDR1 MNHNS and CDR2 SASEGT come from the germline V gene. The CDR3 loop is CASSASSGGPQETQYF. For the CDR3, the DNA is TGTGCCAGCAGTGCCTCTAGCGGGGGTCCCCAAGAGACCCAGTACTTC.

V is TRBV7-9 and J is TRBJ2-5; a possible D gene is TRBD1 (6 bases). CDR3 size: 14 residues. V was cut by 1 base and J by 4 bases, with 10 bases left in between. Looked up from germline, CDR1 is SEHNR and CDR2 is FQNEAQ (reference sequence). CDR3 sequence (DNA): TGTGCCAGCAGCTTAGGGGCAGGGGTAGAGACCCAGTACTTC. It codes for CASSLGAGVETQYF.

The chain recombines TRBV9 with TRBJ2-6, with 7 bases aligning to TRBD2. The germline CDR1 and CDR2 sequences are SGDLS and YYNGEE. J was trimmed by 4 bases and V by 0 bases; bases with no gene match: 7. This CDR3 comprises 17 residues. The CDR3 is CASSVVLGAGGANVLTF. CDR3 DNA sequence: TGTGCCAGCAGCGTAGTTCTGGGAGCGGGAGGGGCCAACGTCCTGACTTTC.

J is TRBJ2-1 and V is TRBV10-3; possibly TRBD1 for D (5 bases). V lost 8 bases, J lost 9 bases, and 14 bases lay in between. Germline CDR1 ENHRY, CDR2 SYGVKD. The CDR3 totals 12 residues. CDR3 amino acids: CAIHDRNGEQFF. For the CDR3, the DNA is TGTGCCATCCACGACAGAAACGGTGAGCAGTTCTTC.

The CDR3 bases are TGCAGCGTTGAAGATCTTCAGGGGGCCTCCTACGAGCAGTACTTC. Its translation is CSVEDLQGASYEQYF. This chain uses TRBV29-1 with TRBJ2-7; 8 bases match TRBD1. Germline V CDR1 and CDR2: SQVTM, ANQGSEA. J was trimmed by 0 bases and V by 0 bases; bases with no gene match: 4. The CDR3 is 15 residues long.

The rearrangement uses TRBV20-1 and TRBJ2-5, with D hard to call. This CDR3 contains 11 residues. V was trimmed by 6 bases and J by 5 bases, leaving 10 bases between them. Germline loops: CDR1 DFQATT, CDR2 SNEGSKA (reference sequence). DNA of the CDR3: TGCAGTGCGTACCTTAGGGAGACCCAGTACTTC. Translated, it gives CSAYLRETQYF.

The V and J genes are TRBV16 and TRBJ2-7; 9 bases are a match to TRBD2. The V gene end was trimmed by 6 bases and the J gene end by 4 bases; junction bases not matched to a gene: 13. The CDR3 extends over 16 amino acids. Germline loops: CDR1 KGHSY, CDR2 FQNENV. CDR3 bases: TGTGCCAGCAGTCTCCCTAGTAGCGGGGGCCGATACGAGCAGTACTTC. This sequence encodes CASSLPSSGGRYEQYF.

This chain links TRBV2 with TRBJ1-2; D possibly corresponds to TRBD1 (6 bases). The germline V gene encodes CDR1 SNHLY and CDR2 FYNNEI. There are 16 residues in the CDR3. Between the trimmed V and J ends, which lost 6 bases and 4 bases, there was a span of 21 bases. The CDR3 DNA follows: TGTGCCAGCAGGGCCCGCGGCCGGGACACGAGCTATGGCTACACCTTC. It encodes CASRARGRDTSYGYTF.

The genes are TRBV6-5 and TRBJ2-3; 11 nucleotides agree with TRBD2. This CDR3 has 15 residues. Per germline, CDR1 MNHEY and CDR2 SVGAGI. The V segment lost 6 bases and the J segment 3 bases; nucleotides outside the gene matches: 5. The CDR3 sequence: CASSPLAGGTDTQYF. The DNA of the CDR3 is TGTGCCAGCAGCCCCCTAGCGGGGGGTACAGATACGCAGTATTTT.

The rearrangement joins TRBV20-1 to TRBJ1-1; D is perhaps TRBD1 (6 bases). Trimming shortened V by 6 bases and J by 3 bases, and 14 bases separated the two germline ends. Germline V lookup: CDR1 DFQATT, CDR2 SNEGSKA (reference sequence). The CDR3 sequence is 13 residues long. The CDR3 DNA is TGCAGTGCCTATGGGGGGGCCGACACTGAAGCTTTCTTT. The encoded protein is CSAYGGADTEAFF.

DNA for the CDR3: TGCAGCGCGGGACTCTTCTCTGGGGCCAACGTCCTGACTTTC. Its translation: CSAGLFSGANVLTF. V is TRBV29-1 and J is TRBJ2-6; weak D call: TRBD2 (6 bases). The V and J ends lost 7 bases and 0 bases respectively, with 10 bases between them. The V gene's germline CDR1 is SQVTM and CDR2 ANQGSEA. The CDR3 runs 14 residues.

This chain's CDR3 is CASSPDGQGDSPLHF. The CDR3, as DNA: TGTGCCAGCTCTCCGGATGGACAGGGGGATTCACCCCTCCACTTT. This chain joins TRBV18 and TRBJ1-6; 10 bases are a match to TRBD1. V lost 6 bases and J lost 8; bases outside the gene matches: 7. There are 15 residues in the CDR3. CDR1 and CDR2 from the germline V gene are KGHSH and LQKENI.

The chain combines TRBV7-9 with TRBJ1-1; D possibly corresponds to TRBD1 (5 bases). Deletions cut 5 bases from V and 0 bases from J, with 22 bases between. Germline V lookup: CDR1 SEHNR, CDR2 FQNEAQ (reference sequence). This CDR3 comprises 18 residues. In nucleotides, the CDR3 is TGTGCCAGCAGCCGTTTCCCGGGACTCCCTCCGATGAACACTGAAGCTTTCTTT. Encoded protein: CASSRFPGLPPMNTEAFF.

This chain joins TRBV20-1 and TRBJ1-5, with D hard to call. V shed 0 bases and J shed 3 bases, with 15 bases lying between them. This CDR3 comprises 16 residues. Germline lookup yields CDR1 DFQATT and CDR2 SNEGSKA (reference sequence). CDR3 loop: CSARDQRAAFNQPQHF. CDR3 bases: TGCAGTGCTAGAGATCAAAGGGCGGCCTTCAATCAGCCCCAGCATTTT.

The chain uses TRBV6-5 and TRBJ1-5, with D unclear. CDR1 and CDR2 from the germline V gene are MNHEY and SVGAGI. CDR3 length: 15 amino acids. V was pared by 6 bases and J by 2 bases, with 14 bases between. The CDR3 DNA reads as TGTGCCAGCAGACCCCGGGCTGGGGGCAATCAGCCCCAGCATTTT. Residues: CASRPRAGGNQPQHF.

The chain employs TRBV6-1 and TRBJ2-7, with D maybe TRBD1 (5 bases). Trimming took 8 bases from V and 5 from J, leaving 13 bases between them. Germline CDR1 is MNHNS and CDR2 is SASEGT. The CDR3 covers 12 residues. CDR3 protein: CASRAGWDEQYV. CDR3 nucleotide sequence: TGTGCCAGCCGGGCAGGGTGGGACGAGCAGTACGTC.

This rearrangement joins TRBV27 to TRBJ1-1; maybe TRBD1 (5 bases). Germline assignment: CDR1 MNHEY and CDR2 SMNVEV (reference sequence). V shed 5 bases and J shed 1 base, with 11 bases lying between them. The CDR3 covers 14 residues. CDR3 coding DNA: TGTGCCAGCAGTGAGGGACCCCCGAACACTGAAGCTTTCTTT. As protein: CASSEGPPNTEAFF.

The V gene is TRBV20-1, the J gene TRBJ1-5; no clear D. Germline V lookup: CDR1 DFQATT, CDR2 SNEGSKA (reference sequence). The CDR3 sequence is 12 residues long. V lost 3 bases and J 6 bases, leaving 9 bases between the germline ends. The CDR3 reads CSASRVGQPQHF. CDR3 nucleotides: TGCAGTGCTAGTCGAGTTGGTCAGCCCCAGCATTTT.

This sequence joins TRBV9 and TRBJ1-2; 8 bases align to TRBD1. The CDR3 has 16 residues. Germline V gene sequence: CDR1 SGDLS, CDR2 YYNGEE. After removal of 3 bases from V and 4 bases from J, the junction contained 11 bases not matched to a gene. The CDR3 DNA reads TGTGCCAGCAGCGCGACAGGGGAAGCCGTCTTCTATGGCTACACCTTC. Amino acids: CASSATGEAVFYGYTF.

The rearrangement links TRBV20-1 to TRBJ1-2; D ambiguous. Trimming left V 1 base short and J 2 bases short, with 5 bases between. The CDR3 is 12 residues long. Germline-derived CDR1 and CDR2 are DFQATT and SNEGSKA (reference sequence). Here the CDR3 DNA reads TGCAGTGCTAGAGCCGAGAACTATGGCTACACCTTC. This sequence encodes CSARAENYGYTF.